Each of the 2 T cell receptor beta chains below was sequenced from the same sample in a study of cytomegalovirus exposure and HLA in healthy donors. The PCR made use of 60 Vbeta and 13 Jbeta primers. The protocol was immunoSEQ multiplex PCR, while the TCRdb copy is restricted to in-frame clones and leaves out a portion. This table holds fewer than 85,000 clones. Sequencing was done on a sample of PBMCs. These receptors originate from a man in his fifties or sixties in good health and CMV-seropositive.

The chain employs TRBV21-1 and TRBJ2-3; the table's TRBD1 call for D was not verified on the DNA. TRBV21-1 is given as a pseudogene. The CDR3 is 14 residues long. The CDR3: CASSKGGHRPTQYF. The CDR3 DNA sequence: TGTGCCAGCAGCAAAGGCGGACACCGCCCTACGCAGTATTTT.

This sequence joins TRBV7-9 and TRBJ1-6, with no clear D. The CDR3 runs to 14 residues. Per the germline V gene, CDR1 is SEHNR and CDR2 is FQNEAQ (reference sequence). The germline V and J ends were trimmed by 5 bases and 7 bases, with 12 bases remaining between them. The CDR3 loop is CASSGREFNSPLHF. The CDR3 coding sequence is TGTGCCAGCAGCGGGCGGGAGTTCAATTCACCCCTCCACTTT.